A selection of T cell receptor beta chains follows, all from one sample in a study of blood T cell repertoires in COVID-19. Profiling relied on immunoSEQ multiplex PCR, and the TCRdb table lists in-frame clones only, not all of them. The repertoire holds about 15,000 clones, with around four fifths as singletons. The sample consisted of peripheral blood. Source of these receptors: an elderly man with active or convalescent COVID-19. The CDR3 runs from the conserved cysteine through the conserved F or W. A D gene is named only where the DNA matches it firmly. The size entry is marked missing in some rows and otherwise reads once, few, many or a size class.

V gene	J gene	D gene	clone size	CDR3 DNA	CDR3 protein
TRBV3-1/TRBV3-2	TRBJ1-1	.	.	TGTGCCAGCAGCCCGAGAATCCCCAGGGCGGCTGAAGCTTTCTTT	CASSPRIPRAAEAFF
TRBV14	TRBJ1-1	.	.	TGTGCCAGCAGCCAAGCCCCGGCGGGGGTGGCAGGGAAGGCTTTCTTT	CASSQAPAGVAGKAFF
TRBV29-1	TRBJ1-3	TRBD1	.	TGCAGCGCAAAATCCGGGACAGATTCTGGAAACACCATATATTTT	CSAKSGTDSGNTIYF
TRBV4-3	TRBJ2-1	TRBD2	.	TGCGCCAGCAGCCAAGATGGGGATAGCGGGGGGACAGATGAGCAGTTCTTC	CASSQDGDSGGTDEQFF
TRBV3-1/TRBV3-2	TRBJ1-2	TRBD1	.	TGTGCCAGCAGCCAAGGTTTCTCCGGGACAGGGGGGATTTATGGCTACACCTTC	CASSQGFSGTGGIYGYTF
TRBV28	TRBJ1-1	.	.	TGTGCCAGCAGTTTACCGAGGCTGAGGGCTTTCTTT	CASSLPRLRAFF
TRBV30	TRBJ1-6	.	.	TGTGCCTGGAGTGACCCAGGGTTTTCACCCCTCCACTTT	CAWSDPGFSPLHF
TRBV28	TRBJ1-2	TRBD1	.	TGTGCCAGCAGTTTGTCATCCGGGACAGTGAACTATGGCTACACCTTC	CASSLSSGTVNYGYTF
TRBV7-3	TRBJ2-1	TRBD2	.	TGTGCCAGCAGCTTAAGACTAGCGGGGGGCTATGAGCAGTTCTTC	CASSLRLAGGYEQFF
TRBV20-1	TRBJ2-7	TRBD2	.	TGCAGTGCAAGTCGGCTAGCGGACCTCTACGAGCAGTACTTC	CSASRLADLYEQYF
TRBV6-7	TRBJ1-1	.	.	TGTGCCAGCCTCCCACAGGGGAACACTGAAGCTTTCTTT	CASLPQGNTEAFF
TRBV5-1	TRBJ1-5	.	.	TGCGCCAGCAGCCCCAGGGGTGGCAATCAGCCCCAGCATTTT	CASSPRGGNQPQHF
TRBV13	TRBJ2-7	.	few	TGTGCCAGCAGCAAAAGACAGGTTCCCTACGAGCAGTACTTC	CASSKRQVPYEQYF
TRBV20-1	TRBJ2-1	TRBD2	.	TGCAGTTCTCTAGCGGGGGGGCTTCAGTTCTTC	CSSLAGGLQFF
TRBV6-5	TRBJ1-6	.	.	TGTGCCAGCAGCCCGACTGATTATAATTCACCCCTCCACTTT	CASSPTDYNSPLHF
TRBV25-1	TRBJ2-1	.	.	TGTGCCAGCAGTGAATCGGGCGGGGCCCTCTCCTACAATGAGCAGTTCTTC	CASSESGGALSYNEQFF
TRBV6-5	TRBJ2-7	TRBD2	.	TGTGCCAGCACAGCCTTAGCGGGGAGGGCCGAGCAGTACTTC	CASTALAGRAEQYF
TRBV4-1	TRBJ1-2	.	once	TGCGCCAGCAGCCAGGGGGGGAGCAACTATGGCTACACCTTC	CASSQGGSNYGYTF
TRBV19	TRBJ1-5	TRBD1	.	TGTGCCAGTAGTATAGACGGGACAGGGGGCAATCAGCCCCAGCATTTT	CASSIDGTGGNQPQHF
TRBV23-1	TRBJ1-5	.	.	TGCGCCAGCGGGGCGTGCAATCAGCCCCAGCATTTT	CASGACNQPQHF